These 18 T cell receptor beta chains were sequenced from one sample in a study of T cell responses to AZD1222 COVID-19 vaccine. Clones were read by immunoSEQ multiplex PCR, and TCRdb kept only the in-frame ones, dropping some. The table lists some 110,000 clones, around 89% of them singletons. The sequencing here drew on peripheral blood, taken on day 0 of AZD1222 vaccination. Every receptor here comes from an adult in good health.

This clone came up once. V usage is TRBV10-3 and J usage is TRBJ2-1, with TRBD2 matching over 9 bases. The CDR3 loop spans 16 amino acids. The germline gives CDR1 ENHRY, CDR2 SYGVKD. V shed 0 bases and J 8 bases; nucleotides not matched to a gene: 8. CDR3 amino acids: CAISESIGAGGHEQFF. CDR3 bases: TGTGCCATCAGTGAGTCGATTGGGGCGGGAGGGCATGAGCAGTTCTTC.

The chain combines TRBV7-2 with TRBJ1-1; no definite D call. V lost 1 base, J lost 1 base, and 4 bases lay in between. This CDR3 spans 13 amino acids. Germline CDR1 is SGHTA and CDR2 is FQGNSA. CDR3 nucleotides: TGTGCCAGCAGCTTAGAACCGAACACTGAAGCTTTCTTT. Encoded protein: CASSLEPNTEAFF.

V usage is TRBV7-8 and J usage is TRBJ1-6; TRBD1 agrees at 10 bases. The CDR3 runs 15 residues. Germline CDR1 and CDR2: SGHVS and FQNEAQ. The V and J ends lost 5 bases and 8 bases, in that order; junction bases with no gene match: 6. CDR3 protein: CASSARTGGYSPLHF. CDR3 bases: TGTGCCAGCAGCGCCAGGACAGGGGGTTATTCACCCCTCCACTTT.

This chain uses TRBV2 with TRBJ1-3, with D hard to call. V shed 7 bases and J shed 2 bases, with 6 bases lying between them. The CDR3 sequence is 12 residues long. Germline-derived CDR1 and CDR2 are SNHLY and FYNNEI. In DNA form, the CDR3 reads TGTGCCAGCACATCGGCTGGAAACACCATATATTTT. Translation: CASTSAGNTIYF.

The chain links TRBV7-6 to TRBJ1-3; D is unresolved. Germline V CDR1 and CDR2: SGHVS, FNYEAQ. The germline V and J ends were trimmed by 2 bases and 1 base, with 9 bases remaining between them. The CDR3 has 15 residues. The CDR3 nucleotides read TGTGCCAGCAGCTTACAGGCCACTTCTGGAAACACCATATATTTT. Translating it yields CASSLQATSGNTIYF.

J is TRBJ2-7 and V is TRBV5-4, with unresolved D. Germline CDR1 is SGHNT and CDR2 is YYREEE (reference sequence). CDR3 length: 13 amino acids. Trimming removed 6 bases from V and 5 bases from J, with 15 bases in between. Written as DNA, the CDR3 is TGTGCCAGCACCCCTCCGCTGGGGAACGAGCAGTACTTC. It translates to CASTPPLGNEQYF.

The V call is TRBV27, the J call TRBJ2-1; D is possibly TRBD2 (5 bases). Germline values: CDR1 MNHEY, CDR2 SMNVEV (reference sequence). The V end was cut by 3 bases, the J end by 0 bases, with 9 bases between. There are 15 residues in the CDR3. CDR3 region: CASSFRESSYNEQFF. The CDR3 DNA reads TGTGCCAGCAGTTTTAGGGAGAGCTCCTACAATGAGCAGTTCTTC.

The CDR3 nucleotides read TGTGCCAGCAGCTTAGGGTCTACTGTGGGGTACGAGCAGTACTTC. It codes for CASSLGSTVGYEQYF. The chain uses TRBV7-2 and TRBJ2-7; D uncertain. The V gene's germline CDR1 is SGHTA and CDR2 FQGNSA. Trimming pared 1 base from V and 4 bases from J, leaving 14 bases between. The CDR3 length is 15 residues.

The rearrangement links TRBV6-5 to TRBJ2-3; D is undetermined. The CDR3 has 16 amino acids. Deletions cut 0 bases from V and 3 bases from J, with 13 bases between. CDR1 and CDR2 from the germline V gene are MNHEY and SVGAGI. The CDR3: CASSYSRLPGTDTQYF. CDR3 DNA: TGTGCCAGCAGTTACTCTAGACTCCCCGGTACAGATACGCAGTATTTT.

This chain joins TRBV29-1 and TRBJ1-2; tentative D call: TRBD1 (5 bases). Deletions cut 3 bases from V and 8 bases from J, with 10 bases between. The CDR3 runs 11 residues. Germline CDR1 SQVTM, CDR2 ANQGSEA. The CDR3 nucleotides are TGCAGCGTTGAGGGGGAGGACGGCTACACCTTC. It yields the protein CSVEGEDGYTF.

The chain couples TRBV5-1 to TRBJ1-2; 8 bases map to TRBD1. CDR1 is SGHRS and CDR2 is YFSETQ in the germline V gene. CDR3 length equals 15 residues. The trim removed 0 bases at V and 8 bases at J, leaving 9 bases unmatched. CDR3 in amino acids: CASSLARRTGNGYTF. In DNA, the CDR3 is TGCGCCAGCAGCTTGGCAAGGCGGACAGGGAACGGCTACACCTTC.

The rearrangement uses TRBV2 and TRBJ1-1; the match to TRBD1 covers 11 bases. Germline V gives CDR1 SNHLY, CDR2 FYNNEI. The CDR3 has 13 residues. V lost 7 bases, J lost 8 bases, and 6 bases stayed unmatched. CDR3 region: CASKGQGGGEAFF. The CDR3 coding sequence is TGTGCCAGCAAGGGACAGGGGGGCGGGGAAGCTTTCTTT.

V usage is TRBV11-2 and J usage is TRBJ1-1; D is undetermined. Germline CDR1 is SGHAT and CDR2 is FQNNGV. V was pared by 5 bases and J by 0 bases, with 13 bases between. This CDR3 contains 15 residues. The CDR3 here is CASSPPTVLNTEAFF. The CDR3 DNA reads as TGTGCCAGCAGCCCTCCTACCGTCCTGAACACTGAAGCTTTCTTT.

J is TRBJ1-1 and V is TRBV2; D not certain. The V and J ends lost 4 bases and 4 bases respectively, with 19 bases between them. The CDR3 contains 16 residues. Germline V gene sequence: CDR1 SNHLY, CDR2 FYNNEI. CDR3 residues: CASSGLDYARGTEAFF. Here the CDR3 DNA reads TGTGCCAGCAGTGGGCTGGACTACGCCCGGGGCACTGAAGCTTTCTTT. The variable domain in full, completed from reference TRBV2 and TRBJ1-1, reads EPEVTQTPSHQVTQMGQEVILRCVPISNHLYFYWYRQILGQKVEFLVSFYNNEISEKSEIFDDQFSVERPDGSNFTLKIRSTKLEDSAMYFCASSGLDYARGTEAFFGQGTRLTVV.

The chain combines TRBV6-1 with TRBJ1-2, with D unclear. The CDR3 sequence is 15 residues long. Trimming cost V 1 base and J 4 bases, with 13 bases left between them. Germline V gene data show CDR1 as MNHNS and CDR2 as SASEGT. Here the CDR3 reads CASSEGAFSSYGYTF. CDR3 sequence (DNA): TGTGCCAGCAGTGAAGGAGCGTTCTCTAGCTATGGCTACACCTTC.

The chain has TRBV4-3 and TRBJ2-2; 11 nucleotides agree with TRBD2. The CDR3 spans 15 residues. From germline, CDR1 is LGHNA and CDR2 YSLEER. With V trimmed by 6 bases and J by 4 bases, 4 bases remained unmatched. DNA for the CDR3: TGCGCCAGCAGATCGGGACTAGCGGCCACCGGGGAGCTGTTTTTT. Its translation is CASRSGLAATGELFF.

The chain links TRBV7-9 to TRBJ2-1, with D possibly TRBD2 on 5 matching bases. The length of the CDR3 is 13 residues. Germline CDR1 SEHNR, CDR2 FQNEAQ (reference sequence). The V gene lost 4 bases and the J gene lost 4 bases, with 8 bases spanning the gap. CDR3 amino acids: CASSSTGYNEQFF. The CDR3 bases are TGTGCCAGCAGCTCGACGGGATACAATGAGCAGTTCTTC.

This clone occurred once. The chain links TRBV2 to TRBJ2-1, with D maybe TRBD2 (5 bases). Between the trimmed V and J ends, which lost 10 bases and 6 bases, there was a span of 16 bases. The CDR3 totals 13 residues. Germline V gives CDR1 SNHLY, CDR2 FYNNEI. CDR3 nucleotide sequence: TGTGCCACCGGCACCGAGGGAATCAATGAGCAGTTCTTC. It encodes CATGTEGINEQFF.